This T cell receptor beta chain stems from a study of cytomegalovirus exposure and HLA in healthy donors (dated by TCRdb to the late 2010s). In the study overall: An earlier analysis of some 600 of the donors reported 250 to 350 Gb of sequence data and roughly 120 million unique TCR beta sequences obtained from some 170 million T cells. In an earlier analysis of roughly 580 of the donors, high-throughput TCR beta sequencing was used to judge whether each TCR beta V gene segment behaved as functional or pseudogenic. The study combined high-throughput TCR immunosequencing, statistical association of individual TCRs with disease status, and machine learning to predict cytomegalovirus infection status. The study profiled the T cell repertoires of more than 500 subjects by immunosequencing and related them to cytomegalovirus serostatus. An early release that covered 640 HLA-typed donors contained approximately 300 gigabases of sequencing data and around 85 million unique TCR sequences. The genetic ancestry cluster associated with self-reported Caucasian donors included over 80% of the roughly 390 genotyped donors. On average, roughly 240,000 unique TCR beta nucleotide sequences were sequenced per donor among fewer than 500 genotyped donors of the cohort, with around 19% of those sequences being non-productive. To study patterns of TCR occurrence, a later analysis re-analyzed previously published TCR beta repertoires from around 700 donors and added high-resolution HLA genotyping. HLA typing included class I and class II loci at four-digit resolution. Alongside the repertoire data, information on donor age, sex, ethnicity and CMV serostatus was compiled. Genome-wide SNP genotypes for about 60% of the 666 donors were used in a later genetic analysis, which treated that subset as a discovery cohort. Roughly 5 DR-DQ haplotypes were treated as single units for association and clustering because of strong linkage in the cohort. The number of typed donors differed by locus: about 629-630 for A, B, C, DRB1 and DQB1; approximately 530 for DQA1; 606 for DPA1; and 400 to 480 for DPB1. Every repertoire in the discovery cohort had been generated on one and the same sequencing platform. Along with the approximately 700-subject first cohort, a separate validation cohort of approximately 110 different subjects was used. The study was designed to test whether signatures of past pathogen exposure could be identified by cataloging public T cell receptors. Rather than using new phenotypic data, the later analysis identified candidate immune exposures from TCR beta sequences and from how often those sequences occurred across donors.

Receptor libraries were prepared by the immunoSEQ multiplex PCR assay. A mixture of 60 forward primers for TCR Vbeta segments and 13 reverse primers for TCR Jbeta segments was used in the multiplex PCR. The CDR3 region of rearranged TCR beta genes was amplified from genomic DNA by a multiplex PCR assay. The amplified TCR beta libraries were sequenced on the Illumina HiSeq System as 87-base-pair reads. In the paper's pipeline: A later analysis tallied 75 million to 95 million unique TCR beta chains across the 666 repertoires, and roughly 11 million of those chains were shared by two or more donors. To remove PCR and sequencing errors, raw reads were error-corrected and collapsed into unique sequences using a nearest-neighbor algorithm that merged closely related sequences. Alignment of CDR3 sequences to IMGT reference sequences was used to assign V, D and J gene segments. Each retained sequence needed at least a six-nucleotide match to both a V gene segment and a J gene segment. A rearrangement counted as productive if the CDR3 had no stop codons and remained in frame with V and J, and every other rearrangement counted as non-productive. CDR3 was defined by IMGT convention, running from the second conserved V-encoded cysteine to the conserved J-encoded phenylalanine. In an earlier analysis of just under 600 of the donors, sequences lacking an unambiguous match to a single V gene segment were excluded. An earlier analysis of fewer than 750 of the donors classified V segments as functional when productive rearrangements were above 56.7% and as segregating when the standard deviation between donors was above 5%. A statistical classification framework was built for diagnosing cytomegalovirus status from the catalog of TCR beta chain sequences. In a later analysis, V and J genes were assigned by comparing TCR nucleotide sequences against IMGT/GENE-DB human TR gene sequences. Using the TCRdist pipeline, a later analysis assigned CDR3 sequences along with most-parsimonious VDJ recombination scenarios. A later analysis defined each TCR beta chain by its CDR3 amino acid sequence plus V-gene family, and excluded reads lacking a unique V-gene family. A later analysis removed 550 to 650 highly shared, low-generation-probability nucleotide sequences to deal with suspected cross-contamination and a sequencing artifact. In a later analysis, a clonal expansion index was calculated for each public chain from normalized within-repertoire ranks of inferred template counts. Generation probabilities in a later analysis came from a VDJ recombination model fitted to out-of-frame rearrangements, and those results were checked against IGoR. Hypergeometric tests were used in a later analysis to score TCR-TCR, TCR-HLA and TCR-CMV co-occurrence, with a repertoire-size bias correction applied to the TCR pairs. False discovery rates were estimated in a later analysis by permuting HLA or CMV assignments 20 times. In a later analysis, co-occurring TCRs were grouped using DBSCAN, and TCRdist sequence similarity was added for clustering within HLA-allele-positive subsets. Co-occurrence clustering excluded repertoires with fewer than 30,000 or more than 120,000 public chains, plus five with anomalous nucleotide sharing. The clones in this table, taken by TCRdb from immuneACCESS, are in-frame only. Not every clone is retained; where verified, under half of the shortfall comes from an unresolved V gene, and the cause of the rest is unknown. That table is the source of V, J and clone size, and D and trimming were worked out from the DNA. The sample table records approximately 150,000 clones; roughly 76% of these occur just once. The top ten clones comprise about 2.2% of the sample.

Deletion took 5 bases off V and 0 bases off J, with a span of 12 bases between the germline ends. Reading the germline V gene (reference sequence) gives CDR1 LNHNV and CDR2 YYDKDF. The CDR3 runs 15 amino acids, cysteine and phenylalanine included. Here the CDR3 DNA is all that survives: 45 bases in frame from base 1. Note on this clone: Its antigen target is currently unknown. Per-base qualities were not stored, and no clone one base away is much larger.

In total, 500 to 700 healthy bone marrow donors made up the cohort. At the time of sampling, all cohort members were nominally healthy, though unrecorded immune exposures were likely present. The donor tested CMV seronegative, placing the donor among the approximately 400 seronegative members of the cohort. Each donor provided a peripheral blood sample, and peripheral blood mononuclear cells were used for TCR beta sequencing. Genomic DNA extraction from the blood cell samples was performed with the Qiagen DNeasy Blood Extraction Kit. Results the study describes overall, beyond this receptor: HLA typing was unavailable for some donors at each locus, so association tests used only the typed subset. A later analysis found that TCR association rates varied across HLA loci, with DRB1 alleles showing the most associated TCRs and HLA-C alleles the fewest. Strong co-occurrence of HLA alleles, especially DR and DQ, made assigning TCR associations to individual alleles difficult. In vitro tests confirmed that a few of the cytomegalovirus-associated TCR beta chains recognize cytomegalovirus antigens. According to a later analysis, parvovirus B19, influenza, CMV and Epstein-Barr virus appeared linked to several top co-occurrence clusters. The earlier analysis of 587 of the donors excluded approximately 15 rarely observed V segments, including chromosome 9 orphons, because counts were too low. The study listed 150 to 200 TCR beta chains as associated with cytomegalovirus. This cohort had only TCR beta chains sequenced, and the lack of alpha or paired-chain data limited which features could be detected. An earlier analysis of roughly 570 of the donors showed that most TCR beta V segments appeared in productive rearrangements either about 87% or about 30% of the time, which broadly matched IMGT annotations. A further reported finding was that TCR beta sequences accurately predicted the HLA-A and HLA-B alleles for most subjects in the first cohort. Presence/absence analyses assumed roughly uniform sequencing depth across donors, an assumption that may not hold. According to a later genetic analysis, donors in an Asian-associated ancestry cluster had fewer N-insertions in productive TCRs than the approximately 630-donor mean. For the cohort, immune exposure information was limited to CMV serostatus. According to the authors, the approach could potentially be generalized to other disease states and immunological phenotypes. A later genetic analysis associated a missense DCLRE1C variant with V-gene and J-gene trimming of TCR beta chains, and an independent cohort replicated the association. In a later analysis, most CMV-associated TCR beta chains were found to appear HLA-restricted, with HLA associations seemingly driven largely by CMV exposure. Correlated functional status among segregating V segments might be attributable to linkage disequilibrium, but an unknown experimental factor could not be ruled out. A cluster of highly shared sequence variants was judged likely to represent a technical artifact of the sequencing pipeline. Most TCR sequences were seen in very few donors, while some public TCRs were found in many individuals. The 87-base-pair reads could not distinguish some IMGT-functional V segments, including TRBV6-2 and TRBV6-3, so those segments were excluded. At a false discovery rate of 0.05, a later analysis linked 16,000 or so TCR beta sequences to specific HLA alleles. A later analysis found that HLA-associated TCR beta chains were more clonally expanded and had lower generation probabilities than equally common non-associated chains. The classifier was reported to diagnose cytomegalovirus status with high specificity and sensitivity in both the original and validation cohorts.

The sequence is built from TRBV15 and TRBJ2-3; the D gene assignment is ambiguous. The sequencing sample was made of PBMCs. The TCR was taken from a male donor in good health and CMV-seronegative. CDR3 loop: CATSRQSGSTDTQYF. The nucleotides are TGTGCCACCAGCCGCCAATCCGGTAGCACAGATACGCAGTATTTT.